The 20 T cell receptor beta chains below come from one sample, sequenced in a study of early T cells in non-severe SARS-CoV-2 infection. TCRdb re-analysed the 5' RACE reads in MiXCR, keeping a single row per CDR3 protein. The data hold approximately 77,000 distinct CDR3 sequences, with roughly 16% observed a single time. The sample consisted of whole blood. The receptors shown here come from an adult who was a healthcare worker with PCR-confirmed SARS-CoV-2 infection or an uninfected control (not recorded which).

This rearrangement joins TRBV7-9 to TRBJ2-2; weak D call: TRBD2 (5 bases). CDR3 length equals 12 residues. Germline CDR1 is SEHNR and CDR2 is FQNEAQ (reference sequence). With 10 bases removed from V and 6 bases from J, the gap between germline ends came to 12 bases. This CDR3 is CATRDGAGELFF. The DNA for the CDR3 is TGTGCCACCCGGGATGGGGCCGGGGAGCTGTTTTTT.

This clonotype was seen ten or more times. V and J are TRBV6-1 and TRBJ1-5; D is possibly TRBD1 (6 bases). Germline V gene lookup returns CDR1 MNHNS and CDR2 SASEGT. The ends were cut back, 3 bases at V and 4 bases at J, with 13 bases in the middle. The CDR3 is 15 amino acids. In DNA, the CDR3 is TGTGCCAGCAGTGACTGGGGGGCCGGGAATCAGCCCCAGCATTTT. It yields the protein CASSDWGAGNQPQHF.

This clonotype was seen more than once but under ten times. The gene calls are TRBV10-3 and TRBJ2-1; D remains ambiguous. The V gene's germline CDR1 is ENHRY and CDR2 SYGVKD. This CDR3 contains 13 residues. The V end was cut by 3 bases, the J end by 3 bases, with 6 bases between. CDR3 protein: CAISETNYNEQFF. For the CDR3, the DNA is TGTGCCATCAGTGAAACTAACTACAATGAGCAGTTCTTC.

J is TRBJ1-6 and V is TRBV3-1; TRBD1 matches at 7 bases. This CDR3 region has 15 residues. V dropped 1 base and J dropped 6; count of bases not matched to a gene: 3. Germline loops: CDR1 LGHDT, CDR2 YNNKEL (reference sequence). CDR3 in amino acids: CASSQGTGANSPLHF. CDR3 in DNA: TGTGCCAGCAGCCAAGGAACAGGGGCTAATTCACCCCTCCACTTT.

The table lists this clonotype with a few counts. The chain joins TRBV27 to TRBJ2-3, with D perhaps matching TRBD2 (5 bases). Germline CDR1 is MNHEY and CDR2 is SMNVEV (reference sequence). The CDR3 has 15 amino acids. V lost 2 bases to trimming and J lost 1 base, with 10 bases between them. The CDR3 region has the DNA TGTGCCAGCAGTTTAAGCCCCGGGGGCACAGATACGCAGTATTTT. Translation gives CASSLSPGGTDTQYF.

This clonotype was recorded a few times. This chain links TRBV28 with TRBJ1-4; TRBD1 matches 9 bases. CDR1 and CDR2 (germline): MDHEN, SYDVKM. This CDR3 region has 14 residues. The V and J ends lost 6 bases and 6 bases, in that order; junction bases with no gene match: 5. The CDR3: CASRSGTGYEKLFF. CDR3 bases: TGTGCCAGCAGATCCGGGACAGGGTATGAAAAACTGTTTTTT. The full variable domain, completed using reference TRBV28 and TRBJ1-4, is DVKVTQSSRYLVKRTGEKVFLECVQDMDHENMFWYRQDPGLGLRLIYFSYDVKMKEKGDIPEGYSVSREKKERFSLILESASTNQTSMYLCASRSGTGYEKLFFGSGTQLSVL.

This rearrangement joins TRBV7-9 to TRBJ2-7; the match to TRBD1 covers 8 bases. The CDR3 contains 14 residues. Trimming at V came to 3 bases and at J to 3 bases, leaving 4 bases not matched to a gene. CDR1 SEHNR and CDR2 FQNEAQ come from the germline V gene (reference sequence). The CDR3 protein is CASSFDRGNYEQYF. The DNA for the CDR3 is TGTGCCAGCAGCTTTGACAGGGGAAACTACGAGCAGTACTTC.

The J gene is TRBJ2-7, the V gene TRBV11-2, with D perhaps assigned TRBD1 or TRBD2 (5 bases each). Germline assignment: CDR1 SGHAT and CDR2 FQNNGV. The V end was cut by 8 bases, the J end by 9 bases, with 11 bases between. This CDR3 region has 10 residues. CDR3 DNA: TGTGCCAGCGGGGGTGATGTGCAGTACTTC. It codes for CASGGDVQYF. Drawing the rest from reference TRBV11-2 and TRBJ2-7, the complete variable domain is EAGVAQSPRYKIIEKRQSVAFWCNPISGHATLYWYQQILGQGPKLLIQFQNNGVVDDSQLPKDRFSAERLKGVDSTLKIQPAKLEDSAVYLCASGGDVQYFGPGTRLTVT.

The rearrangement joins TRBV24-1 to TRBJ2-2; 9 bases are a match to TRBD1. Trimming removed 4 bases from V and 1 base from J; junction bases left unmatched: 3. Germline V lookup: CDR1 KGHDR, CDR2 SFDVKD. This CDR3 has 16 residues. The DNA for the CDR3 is TGTGCCACCAGTGACCACAGGGGGCTGAACACCGGGGAGCTGTTTTTT. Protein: CATSDHRGLNTGELFF.

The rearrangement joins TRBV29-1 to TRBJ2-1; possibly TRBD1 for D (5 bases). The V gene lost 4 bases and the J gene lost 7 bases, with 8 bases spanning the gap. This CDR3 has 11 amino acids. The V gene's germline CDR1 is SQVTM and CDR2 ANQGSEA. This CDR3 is CSVVSGNEQFF. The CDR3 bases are TGCAGCGTTGTCTCAGGGAATGAGCAGTTCTTC.

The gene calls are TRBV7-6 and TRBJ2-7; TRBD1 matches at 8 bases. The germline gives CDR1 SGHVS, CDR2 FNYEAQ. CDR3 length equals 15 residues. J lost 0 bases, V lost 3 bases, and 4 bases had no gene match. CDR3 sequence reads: CASSFADRDSYEQYF. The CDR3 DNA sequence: TGTGCCAGCAGCTTTGCGGACAGGGACTCCTACGAGCAGTACTTC.

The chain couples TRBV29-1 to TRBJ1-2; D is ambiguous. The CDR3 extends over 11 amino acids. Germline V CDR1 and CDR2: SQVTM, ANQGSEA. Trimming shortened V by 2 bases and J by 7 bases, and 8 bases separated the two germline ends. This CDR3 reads CSVERDAGYTF. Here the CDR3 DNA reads TGCAGCGTTGAAAGAGACGCTGGCTACACCTTC.

CDR3 sequence: CASSREPTGFSYGYTF. The CDR3 nucleotides are TGCGCCAGCAGCCGAGAACCGACAGGGTTTTCCTATGGCTACACCTTC. This chain uses TRBV4-1 with TRBJ1-2, with 7 bases that match TRBD1. The CDR3 length is 16 residues. Germline V gives CDR1 MGHRA, CDR2 YSYEKL. After removal of 4 bases from V and 4 bases from J, the junction contained 12 bases not matched to a gene.

CDR3 sequence reads: CASSQEIGEGPQHF. The DNA for the CDR3 is TGCGCCAGCAGCCAAGAAATCGGCGAAGGGCCCCAGCATTTT. This chain connects TRBV4-3 to TRBJ1-5; D is uncertain. The CDR3 spans 14 residues. Looked up from germline, CDR1 is LGHNA and CDR2 is YSLEER. The V and J ends lost 0 bases and 9 bases respectively, with 12 bases between them.

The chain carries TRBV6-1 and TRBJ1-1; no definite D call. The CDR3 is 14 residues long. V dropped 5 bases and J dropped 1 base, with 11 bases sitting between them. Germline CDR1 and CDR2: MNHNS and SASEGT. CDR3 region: CASSFGQENTEAFF. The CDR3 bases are TGTGCCAGCAGTTTCGGGCAGGAGAACACTGAAGCTTTCTTT.

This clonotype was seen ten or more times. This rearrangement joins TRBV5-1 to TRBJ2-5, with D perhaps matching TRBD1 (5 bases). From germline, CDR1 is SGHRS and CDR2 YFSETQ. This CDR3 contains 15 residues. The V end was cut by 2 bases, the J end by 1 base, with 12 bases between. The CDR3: CASSFQGQPQETQYF. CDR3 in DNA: TGCGCCAGCAGCTTCCAGGGCCAGCCCCAAGAGACCCAGTACTTC.

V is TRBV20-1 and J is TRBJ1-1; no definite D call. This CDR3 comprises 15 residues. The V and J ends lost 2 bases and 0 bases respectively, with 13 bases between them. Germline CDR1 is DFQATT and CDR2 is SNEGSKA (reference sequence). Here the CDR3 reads CSARYRRLVNTEAFF. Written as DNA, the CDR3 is TGCAGTGCTAGATATAGACGCCTAGTGAACACTGAAGCTTTCTTT.

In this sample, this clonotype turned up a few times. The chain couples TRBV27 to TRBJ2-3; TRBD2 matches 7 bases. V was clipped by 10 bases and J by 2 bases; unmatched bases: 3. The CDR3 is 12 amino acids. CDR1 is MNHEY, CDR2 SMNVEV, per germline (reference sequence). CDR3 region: CATRDYTDTQYF. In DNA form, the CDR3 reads TGTGCCACCCGGGACTACACAGATACGCAGTATTTT.

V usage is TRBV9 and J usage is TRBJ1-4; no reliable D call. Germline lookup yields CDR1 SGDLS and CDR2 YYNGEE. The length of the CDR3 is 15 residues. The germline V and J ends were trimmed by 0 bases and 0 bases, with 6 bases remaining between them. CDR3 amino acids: CASSVVPSTNEKLFF. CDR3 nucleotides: TGTGCCAGCAGCGTAGTCCCCTCAACTAATGAAAAACTGTTTTTT.

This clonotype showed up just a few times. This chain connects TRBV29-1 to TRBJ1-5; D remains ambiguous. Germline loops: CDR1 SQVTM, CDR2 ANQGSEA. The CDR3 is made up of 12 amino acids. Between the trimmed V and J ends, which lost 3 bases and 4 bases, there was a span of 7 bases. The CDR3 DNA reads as TGCAGCGTTGAGGGCGAAAATCAGCCCCAGCATTTT. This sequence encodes CSVEGENQPQHF. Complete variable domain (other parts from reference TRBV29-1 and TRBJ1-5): SAVISQKPSRDICQRGTSLTIQCQVDSQVTMMFWYRQQPGQSLTLIATANQGSEATYESGFVIDKFPISRPNLTFSTLTVSNMSPEDSSIYLCSVEGENQPQHFGDGTRLSIL.